The clone carrying this TCR beta chain was found a few times. Its antigen is currently unknown. Libraries were prepared by immunoSEQ multiplex PCR; TCRdb keeps only in-frame clonotypes and omits some of them. The table lists 1 million to 1.2 million clones, 60% to 80% of them singletons. The source of the sample is a study of shared clonotypes between healthy human individuals. The study's findings and limits: In general, naive subsets displayed greater estimated richness than memory subsets did.

CDR3 length equals 16 residues. Germline V gene sequence: CDR1 MNHNS, CDR2 SASEGT. V was shortened by 2 bases and J by 0 bases, with 13 bases between the two germline ends. Healthy HIV-negative adults without recent acute infections or vaccinations served as donors. The chain joins TRBV6-1 to TRBJ1-1, with D tentatively TRBD1 (6 bases). The sample taken for sequencing was memory CD4+ T cells from PBMCs. Specified subset: CD45RA-negative fraction. The TCR sequence derives from a man aged 18 to 30 in good health. Some clones in this sample may be carry-over from other donors' samples. The CDR3 spells CASSEKPGHLNTEAFF. The CDR3 bases are TGTGCCAGCAGTGAAAAACCGGGACATTTGAACACTGAAGCTTTCTTT.